These 32 T cell receptor beta chains were all obtained from the same sample, sequenced in a study of blood T cell repertoires in COVID-19. The repertoire was sequenced with immunoSEQ multiplex PCR; TCRdb's copy has only in-frame clones and lacks some. The table has roughly 95,000 clones, approximately 78% seen once. The specimen sequenced was peripheral blood. These TCRs come from a man aged 50 to 60 with active or convalescent COVID-19.

This clone was recorded only once. This chain connects TRBV10-3 to TRBJ2-7; the D is unclear. The CDR3 contains 12 residues. Germline-derived CDR1 and CDR2 are ENHRY and SYGVKD. Trimming took off 6 bases at V and 4 bases at J, with 10 bases between the two ends. The CDR3 is CAISRNGYEQYF. The DNA of the CDR3 is TGTGCCATCAGCCGTAACGGTTACGAGCAGTACTTC.

This clone appeared once. V and J are TRBV21-1 and TRBJ2-4; the table gives TRBD1 as D, unverified against the DNA. TRBV21-1 represents a pseudogene. This CDR3 is built from 19 residues. This chain's CDR3 is CASSKERDRGRVAKNIQYF. CDR3 DNA: TGTGCCAGCAGCAAAGAAAGGGACAGGGGGAGGGTAGCCAAAAACATTCAGTACTTC.

The rearrangement links TRBV27 to TRBJ1-5, with 9 nucleotides matching TRBD1. This CDR3 is 15 amino acids long. V lost 7 bases to trimming and J lost 4 bases; unmatched junction nucleotides: 8. The germline V gene has CDR1 MNHEY and CDR2 SMNVEV (reference sequence). CDR3 DNA sequence: TGTGCCAGCAAAACCAGGACAGGGGTAAATCAGCCCCAGCATTTT. It yields the protein CASKTRTGVNQPQHF.

The chain has TRBV28 and TRBJ2-1, with 10 bases that match TRBD1. The V gene's germline CDR1 is MDHEN and CDR2 SYDVKM. V shed 6 bases, J shed 4 bases, and the junction held 9 bases outside the gene matches. The CDR3 covers 16 residues. The DNA for the CDR3 is TGTGCCAGCAGCACCCCCGGGACAGGGGAATACAATGAGCAGTTCTTC. It specifies CASSTPGTGEYNEQFF. Full variable domain (missing parts from reference TRBV28 and TRBJ2-1): DVKVTQSSRYLVKRTGEKVFLECVQDMDHENMFWYRQDPGLGLRLIYFSYDVKMKEKGDIPEGYSVSREKKERFSLILESASTNQTSMYLCASSTPGTGEYNEQFFGPGTRLTVL.

The chain carries TRBV15 and TRBJ1-6; no clear D. The V end was cut by 1 base, the J end by 6 bases, with 10 bases between. This CDR3 is built from 15 residues. CDR1 and CDR2 from the germline V gene are LNHNV and YYDKDF (reference sequence). CDR3 sequence (DNA): TGTGCCACCAGCAGAGTGAACACCTTTAATTCACCCCTCCACTTT. Its protein product is CATSRVNTFNSPLHF.

The V call is TRBV24-1, the J call TRBJ1-5; D gene uncertain. Trimming left V 4 bases short and J 4 bases short, with 16 bases between. CDR3 size: 16 residues. Germline CDR1 KGHDR, CDR2 SFDVKD. CDR3 sequence: CATSENTGKRNQPQHF. DNA for the CDR3: TGTGCCACCAGTGAAAATACGGGGAAGCGAAATCAGCCCCAGCATTTT.

The CDR3 sequence is CASSTLPATGIDEQFF. The CDR3 DNA sequence: TGTGCCAGCAGTACCCTCCCCGCGACAGGGATTGATGAGCAGTTCTTC. The chain links TRBV25-1 to TRBJ2-1; the match to TRBD1 covers 7 bases. J was trimmed by 8 bases and V by 5 bases; bases with no gene match: 15. CDR1 and CDR2 (germline): MGHDK, SYGVNS. The CDR3 runs to 16 residues.

This rearrangement joins TRBV19 to TRBJ2-1; TRBD1 might be the D (6 bases). The germline V and J ends were trimmed by 7 bases and 4 bases, with 23 bases remaining between them. Germline lookup yields CDR1 LNHDA and CDR2 SQIVND (reference sequence). CDR3 size: 17 residues. The CDR3 DNA follows: TGTGCCAGTATAGGGACATTGTCCGTTTCCTGGTACAATGAGCAGTTCTTC. Protein: CASIGTLSVSWYNEQFF.

The CDR3, as DNA: TGCGCCAGCAGCGAGGGGACAGGCAACTACGAGCAGTACGTC. It translates to CASSEGTGNYEQYV. V usage is TRBV5-1 and J usage is TRBJ2-7; TRBD1 matches 8 bases. The germline V gene encodes CDR1 SGHRS and CDR2 YFSETQ. CDR3 length: 14 residues. The J segment lost 3 bases and the V segment lost 4 bases, leaving 6 bases of the junction unmatched.

The chain is built from TRBV2 and TRBJ1-5, with 7 positions matching TRBD1. Losses at the gene ends were 6 bases for V and 7 bases for J; bases not matched to a gene: 9. Germline V gene data show CDR1 as SNHLY and CDR2 as FYNNEI. CDR3 size: 14 residues. The DNA for the CDR3 is TGTGCCAGCAGAGCAGGGGCGACAGGGCAGCCCCAGCATTTT. Translated: CASRAGATGQPQHF.

This chain joins TRBV3-1 (or the pseudogene TRBV3-2) and TRBJ2-5, with TRBD2 identical over 12 bases. The CDR3 is 15 residues long. V lost 1 base and J lost 4; bases outside the gene matches: 1. Germline V gives CDR1 LGHDT, CDR2 YNNKEL (reference sequence). CDR3 sequence reads: CASSQGLAGVETQYF. The CDR3 DNA sequence: TGTGCCAGCAGCCAAGGACTAGCGGGGGTAGAGACCCAGTACTTC.

The V call is TRBV7-2, the J call TRBJ2-5; D possibly corresponds to TRBD1 (6 bases). Germline V CDR1 and CDR2: SGHTA, FQGNSA. This CDR3 is 16 amino acids long. V gave up 4 bases and J gave up 3 bases, with 18 bases separating them. In nucleotides, the CDR3 is TGTGCCAGCAGCTATAACCGGGACACCGGAAAAGAGACCCAGTACTTC. Translated, it gives CASSYNRDTGKETQYF.

The V call is TRBV5-4, the J call TRBJ1-4; 9 bases match TRBD1. This CDR3 spans 15 amino acids. Germline V gene sequence: CDR1 SGHNT, CDR2 YYREEE (reference sequence). V gave up 3 bases and J gave up 4 bases; unmatched junction bases: 4. This chain's CDR3 is CASSSGTGNNEKLFF. The DNA of the CDR3 is TGTGCCAGCAGCTCCGGGACAGGGAATAATGAAAAACTGTTTTTT.

The rearrangement uses TRBV20-1 and TRBJ2-3; D unclear. The germline V gene encodes CDR1 DFQATT and CDR2 SNEGSKA (reference sequence). Trimming cost V 3 bases and J 1 base, with 5 bases left between them. The CDR3 length is 12 residues. CDR3 sequence (DNA): TGCAGTGCTAGTCAGGGCACAGATACGCAGTATTTT. Protein: CSASQGTDTQYF.

V is TRBV27 and J is TRBJ2-1; TRBD1 matches 8 bases. The CDR3 spans 16 residues. V lost 5 bases to trimming and J lost 3 bases; unmatched junction nucleotides: 9. Germline CDR1 MNHEY, CDR2 SMNVEV (reference sequence). The DNA of the CDR3 is TGTGCCAGCAGTCCACCGGACAGGGCGGACTACAATGAGCAGTTCTTC. The encoded protein is CASSPPDRADYNEQFF.

The chain combines TRBV27 with TRBJ1-1, with TRBD1 identical over 8 bases. The germline CDR1 and CDR2 sequences are MNHEY and SMNVEV (reference sequence). This CDR3 comprises 13 residues. V was clipped by 5 bases and J by 8 bases; unmatched bases: 7. This CDR3 reads CASSPDREREAFF. In DNA, the CDR3 is TGTGCCAGCAGTCCGGACAGGGAGAGAGAAGCTTTCTTT.

The chain joins TRBV28 to TRBJ1-5; D unclear. The CDR3 runs 17 residues. From germline, CDR1 is MDHEN and CDR2 SYDVKM. V was shortened by 6 bases and J by 9 bases, with 27 bases between the two germline ends. For the CDR3, the DNA is TGTGCCAGCAGCCTCAGTTGGGCGCCTTCGGGAATACCGCCCCAGCATTTT. It codes for CASSLSWAPSGIPPQHF.

For the CDR3, the DNA is TGTGCCAGCTCACCGCAGGGGTACCGAAACACCATATATTTT. Its translation is CASSPQGYRNTIYF. This chain joins TRBV18 and TRBJ1-3; TRBD1 might be the D (6 bases). Germline V lookup: CDR1 KGHSH, CDR2 LQKENI. Trimming took off 3 bases at V and 5 bases at J, with 11 bases between the two ends. This CDR3 has 14 amino acids.

A word on this clone: This specimen includes other DNA sequences encoding the same CDR3. The chain employs TRBV28 and TRBJ1-5; 9 bases align to TRBD1. This CDR3 has 14 residues. V lost 4 bases, J lost 4 bases, and 2 bases stayed unmatched. Germline loops: CDR1 MDHEN, CDR2 SYDVKM. CDR3 nucleotide sequence: TGTGCCAGCAGTTCCGGGACAGGGAATCAGCCCCAGCATTTT. It encodes CASSSGTGNQPQHF.

The chain uses TRBV30 and TRBJ1-5; 7 bases map to TRBD1. The length of the CDR3 is 15 residues. With V trimmed by 5 bases and J by 2 bases, 9 bases remained unmatched. Germline values: CDR1 GTSNPN, CDR2 SVGIG (reference sequence). CDR3 DNA sequence: TGTGCCTGGGCGGGGCAGGGGGGCGGCAATCAGCCCCAGCATTTT. Translated: CAWAGQGGGNQPQHF.

The rearrangement links TRBV28 to TRBJ1-5; TRBD1 agrees at 10 bases. The germline gives CDR1 MDHEN, CDR2 SYDVKM. Trimming cost V 8 bases and J 9 bases; bases outside gene matches: 13. CDR3 length: 15 residues. The CDR3 region has the DNA TGTGCCAGCCTCCTCGGACAGGGGGTAGGGCTGCCCCAGCATTTT. Its protein is CASLLGQGVGLPQHF.

The V call is TRBV29-1, the J call TRBJ1-1, with D tentatively TRBD1 (5 bases). This CDR3 comprises 13 residues. V was shortened by 4 bases and J by 1 base, with 10 bases between the two germline ends. Germline CDR1 is SQVTM and CDR2 is ANQGSEA. This CDR3 reads CSVVTGPNTEAFF. The CDR3 DNA is TGCAGCGTTGTTACAGGACCGAACACTGAAGCTTTCTTT. Using reference TRBV29-1 and TRBJ1-1 for the parts outside the CDR3, the full variable domain is SAVISQKPSRDICQRGTSLTIQCQVDSQVTMMFWYRQQPGQSLTLIATANQGSEATYESGFVIDKFPISRPNLTFSTLTVSNMSPEDSSIYLCSVVTGPNTEAFFGQGTRLTVV.

This clone was counted a few times. The chain couples TRBV3-1 (or the pseudogene TRBV3-2) to TRBJ1-2; D perhaps matches TRBD1 (6 bases). Germline loops: CDR1 LGHDT, CDR2 YNNKEL (reference sequence). This CDR3 is built from 15 residues. Trimming removed 1 base from V and 5 bases from J, with 14 bases in between. The CDR3 DNA follows: TGTGCCAGCAGCCAAGTTCCGGACAGCTCATATGGCTACACCTTC. It specifies CASSQVPDSSYGYTF.

Here the CDR3 reads CASSLLTGTGFHEQYF. CDR3 coding DNA: TGTGCCAGCAGCTTGCTAACTGGGACAGGGTTCCACGAGCAGTACTTC. The chain has TRBV28 and TRBJ2-7; the match to TRBD1 covers 9 bases. The J segment lost 5 bases and the V segment lost 6 bases, leaving 14 bases of the junction unmatched. The CDR3 has 16 residues. Germline V gives CDR1 MDHEN, CDR2 SYDVKM. The variable domain in full, with the rest retrieved from reference TRBV28 and TRBJ2-7, is DVKVTQSSRYLVKRTGEKVFLECVQDMDHENMFWYRQDPGLGLRLIYFSYDVKMKEKGDIPEGYSVSREKKERFSLILESASTNQTSMYLCASSLLTGTGFHEQYFGPGTRLTVT.

This clone has just one count. The chain employs TRBV7-9 and TRBJ1-2; D is uncertain. Trimming removed 5 bases at V and 1 base at J, with 2 bases between. Germline loops: CDR1 SEHNR, CDR2 FQNEAQ (reference sequence). The CDR3 has 11 residues. The CDR3 loop reads CASSLNYGYTF. The CDR3 DNA follows: TGTGCCAGCAGCCTTAACTATGGCTACACCTTC.

V and J are TRBV15 and TRBJ2-7, with 15 bases identical to TRBD2. The trim removed 0 bases at V and 2 bases at J, leaving 2 bases unmatched. Germline-derived CDR1 and CDR2 are LNHNV and YYDKDF (reference sequence). The CDR3 covers 17 residues. The CDR3 is CATSREGLAGGPYEQYF. For the CDR3, the DNA is TGTGCCACCAGCAGAGAGGGACTAGCGGGGGGACCCTACGAGCAGTACTTC.

The chain uses TRBV5-1 and TRBJ2-3; 8 bases match TRBD2. V lost 5 bases to trimming and J lost 1 base; unmatched junction nucleotides: 6. The germline V gene has CDR1 SGHRS and CDR2 YFSETQ. The CDR3 is made up of 15 amino acids. The CDR3, as DNA: TGCGCCAGCAGACAAGCGGGGGTTGGCACAGATACGCAGTATTTT. Its protein product is CASRQAGVGTDTQYF.

This chain's CDR3 is CASSLVDPGETQYF. In DNA form, the CDR3 reads TGCGCCAGCAGCTTGGTGGACCCGGGGGAGACCCAGTACTTC. The V and J genes are TRBV5-1 and TRBJ2-5; D possibly corresponds to TRBD2 (5 bases). Germline CDR1 is SGHRS and CDR2 is YFSETQ. Trimming took 0 bases from V and 5 from J, leaving 11 bases between them. The CDR3 covers 14 residues.

The chain links TRBV25-1 to TRBJ1-1; D uncertain. With 5 bases removed from V and 2 bases from J, the gap between germline ends came to 9 bases. The CDR3 is 13 amino acids. Germline-derived CDR1 and CDR2 are MGHDK and SYGVNS. CDR3 sequence: CASSRTANTEAFF. In DNA, the CDR3 is TGTGCCAGCAGTCGTACAGCTAACACTGAAGCTTTCTTT.

The chain joins TRBV30 to TRBJ1-5, with no clear D. Germline CDR1 GTSNPN, CDR2 SVGIG (reference sequence). The V end was cut by 0 bases, the J end by 5 bases, with 11 bases between. This CDR3 is 14 amino acids long. The CDR3 nucleotides read TGTGCCTGGAGTGTACTGGGGAGGGATCAGCCCCAGCATTTT. The encoded protein is CAWSVLGRDQPQHF.

The V call is TRBV15, the J call TRBJ1-1; 10 bases map to TRBD1. The CDR3 loop spans 14 amino acids. Trimming removed 0 bases from V and 10 bases from J; junction bases left unmatched: 5. Germline V gene lookup returns CDR1 LNHNV and CDR2 YYDKDF (reference sequence). CDR3 in amino acids: CATSRDVTGGGAFF. For the CDR3, the DNA is TGTGCCACCAGCAGAGATGTGACAGGGGGCGGAGCTTTCTTT.

This chain uses TRBV28 with TRBJ1-5, with 7 bases fitting TRBD1. The CDR3 is made up of 14 amino acids. Germline values: CDR1 MDHEN, CDR2 SYDVKM. V lost 6 bases, J lost 1 base, and 3 bases stayed unmatched. The CDR3 sequence is CASRNRGSNQPQHF. The CDR3 DNA is TGTGCCAGCAGAAACAGGGGAAGCAATCAGCCCCAGCATTTT.